This TCR beta chain was sequenced in a study of cytomegalovirus exposure and HLA in healthy donors. It was with 60 Vbeta and 13 Jbeta primers that the PCR ran. Sequencing used immunoSEQ multiplex PCR; TCRdb keeps in-frame clones, though not all of them. The repertoire holds approximately 220,000 clones, with 80% to 90% as singletons. Germline V lookup: CDR1 SGHVS, CDR2 FQNEAQ. The CDR3 has 14 residues. The junction had 4 bases not matched to a gene; V was cut back by 4 bases and J by 2 bases. The sequencing input was PBMCs. This chain connects TRBV7-8 to TRBJ1-2, with 7 nucleotides matching TRBD1. The receptor was isolated from a young man in good health and CMV-seronegative. Here the CDR3 reads CASSYDRVNYGYTF. The CDR3 region has the DNA TGTGCCAGCAGCTACGACAGGGTGAACTATGGCTACACCTTC.